Shown below are 26 T cell receptor beta chains from a single sample sequenced in a study of cytomegalovirus exposure and HLA in healthy donors. Researchers ran the PCR with 60 Vbeta and 13 Jbeta primers. Here immunoSEQ multiplex PCR was the method, and the copy in TCRdb shows in-frame clones only, minus some. The repertoire consists of some 80,000 clones, with roughly 80% occurring once and the leading ten covering around 15%. Source material: PBMCs. These receptors all stem from a human donor in good health.

With respect to this clone: The junction departs from germline at one end; a sequencing error may be responsible. The CDR3 DNA reads TGTGCCAGCCTCACCGGGGATTCACCCCTCAACTTT. As protein: CASLTGDSPLNF. V and J are TRBV6-5 and TRBJ1-6; D is ambiguous. Germline V gives CDR1 MNHEY, CDR2 SVGAGI. This CDR3 is built from 12 residues.

The chain employs TRBV29-1 and TRBJ1-4; TRBD1 matches at 8 bases. The CDR3 sequence is 14 residues long. Germline values: CDR1 SQVTM, CDR2 ANQGSEA. Trimming took 6 bases from V and 3 from J; bases not matched to a gene: 6. CDR3 protein: CSVFRTGSNEKLFF. The CDR3 nucleotides are TGCAGCGTCTTCCGGACAGGGTCTAATGAAAAACTGTTTTTT.

The chain has TRBV7-9 and TRBJ1-1; 8 bases are a match to TRBD1. The CDR3 sequence is 15 residues long. The ends lost 6 bases at V and 8 bases at J; junction bases unmatched: 14. CDR1 and CDR2 from the germline V gene are SEHNR and FQNEAQ (reference sequence). CDR3 DNA sequence: TGTGCCAGCAGGGGGCCGGGACAGGCTTTATTGGAAGCTTTCTTT. This translates into CASRGPGQALLEAFF.

The chain links TRBV5-4 to TRBJ2-3; possibly TRBD2 for D (6 bases). Germline CDR1 reads SGHNT; CDR2 reads YYREEE (reference sequence). The CDR3 contains 15 residues. V was cut by 4 bases and J by 2 bases, with 14 bases left in between. DNA of the CDR3: TGTGCCAGCAGCGGGGGGTCAGGGTTCACAGATACGCAGTATTTT. Translating gives CASSGGSGFTDTQYF. The whole variable domain, filled in from reference TRBV5-4 and TRBJ2-3, reads ETGVTQSPTHLIKTRGQQVTLRCSSQSGHNTVSWYQQALGQGPQFIFQYYREEENGRGNFPPRFSGLQFPNYSSELNVNALELDDSALYLCASSGGSGFTDTQYFGPGTRLTVL.

The V gene is TRBV2, the J gene TRBJ1-2, with 9 bases that match TRBD1. The CDR3 has 14 residues. Germline CDR1 SNHLY, CDR2 FYNNEI. V dropped 4 bases and J dropped 5; count of bases not matched to a gene: 5. CDR3 in amino acids: CASSVRTGVYGYTF. Here the CDR3 DNA reads TGTGCCAGCAGTGTTAGGACAGGGGTATATGGCTACACCTTC. Using reference TRBV2 and TRBJ1-2 for the parts outside the CDR3, the full variable domain is EPEVTQTPSHQVTQMGQEVILRCVPISNHLYFYWYRQILGQKVEFLVSFYNNEISEKSEIFDDQFSVERPDGSNFTLKIRSTKLEDSAMYFCASSVRTGVYGYTFGSGTRLTVV.

The V gene is TRBV30, the J gene TRBJ1-5; TRBD1 matches 7 bases. V lost 2 bases, J lost 4 bases, and 5 bases stayed unmatched. The germline V gene encodes CDR1 GTSNPN and CDR2 SVGIG (reference sequence). The CDR3 has 14 residues. The CDR3 spells CAWSLPGQNQPQHF. The CDR3 DNA sequence: TGTGCCTGGAGTCTTCCGGGACAGAATCAGCCCCAGCATTTT. Variable domain in full (rest from reference TRBV30 and TRBJ1-5): SQTIHQWPATLVQPVGSPLSLECTVEGTSNPNLYWYRQAAGRGLQLLFYSVGIGQISSEVPQNLSASRPQDRQFILSSKKLLLSDSGFYLCAWSLPGQNQPQHFGDGTRLSIL.

This clone has only a few counts. The chain combines TRBV19 with TRBJ1-1; TRBD1 matches at 8 bases. The CDR3 contains 13 residues. V dropped 3 bases and J dropped 5; count of bases not matched to a gene: 2. Germline values: CDR1 LNHDA, CDR2 SQIVND (reference sequence). CDR3 sequence: CASSMWTGTEAFF. The CDR3, as DNA: TGTGCCAGTAGTATGTGGACAGGGACTGAAGCTTTCTTT.

A remark on this clone: Other DNA sequences in the sample encode the same CDR3. In nucleotides, the CDR3 is TGTGCCAGCAGTTACTCGACAGGATACGAGCAGTACTTC. It specifies CASSYSTGYEQYF. The V gene is TRBV6-5, the J gene TRBJ2-7, with D perhaps TRBD1 (6 bases). The germline V gene encodes CDR1 MNHEY and CDR2 SVGAGI. There are 13 residues in the CDR3. The V gene lost 0 bases and the J gene lost 4 bases, with 7 bases spanning the gap.

The chain couples TRBV5-1 to TRBJ1-5; 8 bases align to TRBD1. V trimming: 5 bases; J trimming: 4 bases; junction bases outside the gene matches: 5. CDR1 is SGHRS and CDR2 is YFSETQ in the germline V gene. The length of the CDR3 is 14 residues. The CDR3 loop is CASRPDRGNQPQHF. DNA for the CDR3: TGCGCCAGCAGGCCAGACAGGGGAAATCAGCCCCAGCATTTT.

The chain carries TRBV7-9 and TRBJ1-2; D is ambiguous. The germline V gene has CDR1 SEHNR and CDR2 FQNEAQ (reference sequence). The CDR3 spans 15 residues. Trimming removed 4 bases at V and 3 bases at J, with 15 bases between. The CDR3 nucleotides are TGTGCCAGCAGCTCGGCGAGGGCCCAATACTATGGCTACACCTTC. This translates into CASSSARAQYYGYTF.

This clone appeared once. V gene TRBV29-1 combines with J gene TRBJ2-7, with 7 bases lining up with TRBD1. This CDR3 spans 18 amino acids. Unmatched junction bases numbered 22, after V lost 7 bases and J lost 1 base. Looked up from germline, CDR1 is SQVTM and CDR2 is ANQGSEA. The CDR3 loop is CSAQSRRGWTGGSYEQYF. For the CDR3, the DNA is TGCAGCGCCCAGAGTCGACGTGGTTGGACAGGCGGGTCCTACGAGCAGTACTTC.

This clone has just one count. This chain uses TRBV7-9 with TRBJ2-5; possibly TRBD2 for D (7 bases). CDR1 and CDR2 from the germline V gene are SEHNR and FQNEAQ (reference sequence). The V end was cut by 5 bases, the J end by 7 bases, with 20 bases between. The CDR3 totals 15 residues. CDR3 residues: CASSPDRGALGTQYF. CDR3 nucleotides: TGTGCCAGCAGCCCCGATCGGGGGGCTCTTGGGACCCAGTACTTC.

Only a few counts were recorded for this clone. The CDR3 here is CASSQTGELFF. CDR3 coding DNA: TGTGCCAGCAGTCAGACCGGGGAGCTGTTTTTT. This chain links TRBV6-6 with TRBJ2-2; no definite D call. Trimming pared 5 bases from V and 5 bases from J, leaving 3 bases between. The CDR3 is 11 amino acids. Looked up from germline, CDR1 is MNHNY and CDR2 is SVGAGI (reference sequence).

The V gene is TRBV6-5, the J gene TRBJ1-3, with TRBD1 as a possible D gene (5 bases). The germline CDR1 and CDR2 sequences are MNHEY and SVGAGI. V was clipped by 2 bases and J by 4 bases, with 12 bases between them. The CDR3 covers 15 residues. CDR3 nucleotides: TGTGCCAGCAGTTACGGGCAGGGTAGCGGAAACACCATATATTTT. Amino acids: CASSYGQGSGNTIYF.

The V gene is TRBV6-5, the J gene TRBJ1-6; TRBD1 aligns across 8 bases. The CDR3 runs 14 residues. Per germline, CDR1 MNHEY and CDR2 SVGAGI. V lost 5 bases and J lost 9; bases outside the gene matches: 6. CDR3 protein: CASSPTGEASPLHF. The CDR3 bases are TGTGCCAGCAGTCCGACAGGGGAGGCTTCACCCCTCCACTTT.

This clone is a singleton in its sample. V and J are TRBV5-1 and TRBJ2-1; D perhaps matches TRBD2 (5 bases). The CDR3 is made up of 16 amino acids. CDR1 and CDR2 from the germline V gene are SGHRS and YFSETQ. The V and J ends lost 0 bases and 9 bases respectively, with 19 bases between them. The CDR3 protein is CASSLVGAAAFSEQFF. The CDR3 DNA is TGCGCCAGCAGCTTGGTTGGAGCGGCCGCATTCAGTGAGCAGTTCTTC.

CDR3 region: CATSRDQEGPRGPQHF. The DNA of the CDR3 is TGTGCCACCAGCAGAGATCAGGAGGGTCCTCGCGGGCCCCAGCATTTT. This chain connects TRBV15 to TRBJ1-5, with D hard to call. The CDR3 length is 16 residues. Looked up from germline, CDR1 is LNHNV and CDR2 is YYDKDF (reference sequence). Trimming left V 0 bases short and J 9 bases short, with 18 bases between.

This clone has a handful of counts. V is TRBV5-4 and J is TRBJ2-5; 13 bases line up with TRBD2. V dropped 4 bases and J dropped 2; count of bases not matched to a gene: 5. The CDR3 is made up of 16 amino acids. Germline V gene lookup returns CDR1 SGHNT and CDR2 YYREEE (reference sequence). The CDR3 protein is CASSKTSGGRQETQYF. The CDR3, as DNA: TGTGCCAGCAGCAAGACTAGCGGGGGGCGGCAAGAGACCCAGTACTTC.

The chain links TRBV5-1 to TRBJ2-1, with TRBD2 identical over 9 bases. The CDR3 loop spans 16 amino acids. Germline assignment: CDR1 SGHRS and CDR2 YFSETQ. Unmatched junction bases numbered 7, after V lost 4 bases and J lost 2 bases. The CDR3 protein is CASSVLSGGPYNEQFF. The CDR3 DNA sequence: TGCGCCAGCAGCGTACTTAGCGGGGGCCCCTACAATGAGCAGTTCTTC.

This chain links TRBV4-3 with TRBJ1-6; the D gene is possibly TRBD1 (5 bases). Trimming stripped 0 bases from V and 11 bases from J, with 20 bases between. The CDR3 spans 17 residues. CDR1 is LGHNA, CDR2 YSLEER, per germline. CDR3: CASSQDPVPSLGPPLHF. For the CDR3, the DNA is TGCGCCAGCAGCCAAGATCCGGTCCCCTCTCTGGGGCCACCCCTCCACTTT.

This clone was observed a few times. V usage is TRBV11-2 and J usage is TRBJ2-7; tentatively, D is TRBD2 (5 bases). This CDR3 has 13 amino acids. V was shortened by 1 base and J by 9 bases, with 13 bases between the two germline ends. Germline assignment: CDR1 SGHAT and CDR2 FQNNGV. Here the CDR3 reads CASSLGETTSQYF. The CDR3 DNA follows: TGTGCCAGCAGCTTAGGGGAGACAACCTCGCAGTACTTC.

The V and J genes are TRBV7-8 and TRBJ2-4; 12 positions match TRBD1. The germline CDR1 and CDR2 sequences are SGHVS and FQNEAQ. The CDR3 sequence is 21 residues long. The J segment lost 0 bases and the V segment lost 5 bases, leaving 17 bases of the junction unmatched. CDR3 in amino acids: CASSPRAGQGASILAKNIQYF. The CDR3 coding sequence is TGTGCCAGCAGCCCCAGGGCGGGACAGGGGGCAAGTATACTAGCCAAAAACATTCAGTACTTC.

The chain uses TRBV6-5 and TRBJ1-4; TRBD1 aligns across 10 bases. Germline V gene data show CDR1 as MNHEY and CDR2 as SVGAGI. With 8 bases clipped from V and 3 bases from J, the junction kept 3 bases outside the gene matches. The CDR3 runs 14 residues. Here the CDR3 reads CASGDRGPNEKLFF. Here the CDR3 DNA reads TGTGCCAGCGGTGACAGGGGGCCTAATGAAAAACTGTTTTTT.

The chain uses TRBV9 and TRBJ2-1; no clear D. The germline V and J ends were trimmed by 4 bases and 0 bases, with 11 bases remaining between them. The germline V gene encodes CDR1 SGDLS and CDR2 YYNGEE. The CDR3 consists of 15 residues. The CDR3 coding sequence is TGTGCCAGCAGCCCCACTTCGAGCTCCTACAATGAGCAGTTCTTC. This translates into CASSPTSSSYNEQFF.

A few counts support this clone. The V call is TRBV10-3, the J call TRBJ2-3, with 9 nucleotides matching TRBD2. V was clipped by 5 bases and J by 2 bases; unmatched bases: 5. The germline gives CDR1 ENHRY, CDR2 SYGVKD. This CDR3 contains 15 residues. The CDR3 DNA follows: TGTGCCATCAGTTTAGCGGGGGACCTCACAGATACGCAGTATTTT. Translated: CAISLAGDLTDTQYF.

This clone was observed a handful of times. The chain uses TRBV6-8 and TRBJ2-1; TRBD1 matches 9 bases. The V and J ends lost 10 bases and 8 bases, in that order; junction bases with no gene match: 6. Germline V gene lookup returns CDR1 MNHGY and CDR2 SAAAGT. The CDR3 length is 12 residues. The CDR3 here is CATGDRAHEQFF. The CDR3 DNA is TGTGCCACCGGGGACAGGGCCCATGAGCAGTTCTTC.